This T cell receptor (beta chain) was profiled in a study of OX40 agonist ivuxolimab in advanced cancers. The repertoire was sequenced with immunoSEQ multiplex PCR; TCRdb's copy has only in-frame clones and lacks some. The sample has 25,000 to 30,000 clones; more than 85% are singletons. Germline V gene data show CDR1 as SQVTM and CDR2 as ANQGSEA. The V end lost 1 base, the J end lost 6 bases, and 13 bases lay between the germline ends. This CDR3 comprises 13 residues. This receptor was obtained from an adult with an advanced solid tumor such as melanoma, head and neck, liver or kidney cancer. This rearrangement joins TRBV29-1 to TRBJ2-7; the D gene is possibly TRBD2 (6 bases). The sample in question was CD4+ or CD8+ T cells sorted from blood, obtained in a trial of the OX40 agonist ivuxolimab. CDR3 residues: CSVEGRQGGEQYF. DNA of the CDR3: TGCAGCGTTGAAGGTCGCCAGGGAGGCGAGCAGTACTTC.